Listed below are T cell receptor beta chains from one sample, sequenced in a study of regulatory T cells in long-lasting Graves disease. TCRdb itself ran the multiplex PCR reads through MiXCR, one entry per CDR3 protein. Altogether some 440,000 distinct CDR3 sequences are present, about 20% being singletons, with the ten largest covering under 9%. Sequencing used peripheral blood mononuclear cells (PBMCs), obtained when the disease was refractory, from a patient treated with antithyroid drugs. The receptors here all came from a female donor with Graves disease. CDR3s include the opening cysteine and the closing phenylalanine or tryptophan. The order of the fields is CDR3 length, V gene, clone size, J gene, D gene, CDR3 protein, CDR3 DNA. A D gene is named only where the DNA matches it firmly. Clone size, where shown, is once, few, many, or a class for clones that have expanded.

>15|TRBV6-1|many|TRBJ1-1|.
CASRPRGSGSTEAFF
TGTGCCAGTCGACCTCGCGGCTCAGGGAGCACTGAAGCTTTCTTT
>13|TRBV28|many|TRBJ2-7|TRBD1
CASSSTGGSEQYF
TGTGCCAGCAGCTCTACAGGGGGAAGCGAGCAGTACTTC
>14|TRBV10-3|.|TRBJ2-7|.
CAISEDVTPYEQYF
TGTGCCATCAGTGAGGACGTCACTCCCTACGAGCAGTACTTC
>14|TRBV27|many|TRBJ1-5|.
CASSLFTGNQPQHF
TGTGCCAGCAGTTTATTCACCGGCAATCAGCCCCAGCATTTT
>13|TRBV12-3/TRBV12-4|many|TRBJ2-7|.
CASSLVHTYEQYF
TGTGCCAGCAGTCTCGTCCATACCTACGAGCAGTACTTC
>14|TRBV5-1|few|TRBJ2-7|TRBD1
CASSLDRWPYEQYF
TGCGCCAGCAGCCTGGACAGGTGGCCCTACGAGCAGTACTTC
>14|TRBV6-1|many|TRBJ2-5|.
CASSYGPGQETQYF
TGTGCCAGCAGCTATGGACCGGGCCAAGAGACCCAGTACTTC
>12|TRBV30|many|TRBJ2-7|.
CAWSDLSYEQYF
TGTGCCTGGAGTGACCTATCCTACGAGCAGTACTTC
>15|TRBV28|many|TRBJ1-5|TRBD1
CASSVMGQRSFPQHF
TGTGCCAGCAGTGTGATGGGACAGCGAAGCTTTCCCCAGCATTTT
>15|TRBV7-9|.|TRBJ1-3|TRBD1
CASSYGTASGNTIYF
TGTGCCAGCAGCTATGGGACAGCCTCTGGAAACACCATATATTTT
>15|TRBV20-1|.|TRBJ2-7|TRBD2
CSARDRLAGAYEQYF
TGCAGTGCTAGAGATAGACTAGCGGGAGCCTACGAGCAGTACTTC
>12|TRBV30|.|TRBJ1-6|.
CAWGQTNSPLHF
TGTGCCTGGGGACAGACTAATTCACCCCTCCACTTT
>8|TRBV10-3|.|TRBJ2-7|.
CARDEQYF
TGTGCTCGAGACGAGCAGTACTTC
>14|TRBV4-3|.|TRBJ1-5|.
CASSPERGNQPQHF
TGCGCCAGCAGCCCCGAAAGAGGAAATCAGCCCCAGCATTTT
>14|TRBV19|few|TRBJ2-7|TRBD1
CAGYGQGTRNEQYF
TGTGCCGGCTACGGACAGGGAACGAGGAACGAGCAGTACTTC
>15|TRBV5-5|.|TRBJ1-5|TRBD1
CASSPGTGSNQPQHF
TGTGCCAGCAGCCCCGGGACAGGAAGCAATCAGCCCCAGCATTTT
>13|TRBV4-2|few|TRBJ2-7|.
CASSQDIEYEQYF
TGTGCCAGCAGCCAAGATATCGAGTACGAGCAGTACTTC
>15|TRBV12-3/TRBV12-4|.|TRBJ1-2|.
CASSLTRRLLYGYTF
TGTGCCAGCAGTCTCACCCGCCGGCTGCTCTATGGCTACACCTTC
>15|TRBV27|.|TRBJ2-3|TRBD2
CASSGVAGIIDTQYF
TGTGCCAGCAGTGGGGTAGCGGGAATTATAGATACGCAGTATTTT
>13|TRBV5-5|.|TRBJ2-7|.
CASSFGGEPEQYF
TGTGCCAGCAGCTTTGGGGGAGAACCCGAGCAGTACTTC
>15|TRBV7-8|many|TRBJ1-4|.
CASSSLTRTNEKLFF
TGTGCCAGCAGCTCCCTGACACGTACTAATGAAAAACTGTTTTTT
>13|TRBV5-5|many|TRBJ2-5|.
CASSPGPLETQYF
TGTGCCAGCAGCCCCGGGCCTCTAGAGACCCAGTACTTC
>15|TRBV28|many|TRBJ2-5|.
CASTLEGRPQETQYF
TGTGCCAGCACCCTTGAAGGGAGACCCCAAGAGACCCAGTACTTC
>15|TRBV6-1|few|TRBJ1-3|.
CASSITGSAGNTIYF
TGTGCCAGCAGTATCACGGGGTCAGCCGGAAACACCATATATTTT
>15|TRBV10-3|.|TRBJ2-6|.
CAIGDGKEVANVLTF
TGTGCCATCGGCGACGGAAAAGAAGTGGCCAACGTCCTGACTTTC
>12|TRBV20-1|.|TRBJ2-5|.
CSARARGETQYF
TGCAGTGCTCGAGCGAGGGGAGAGACCCAGTACTTC
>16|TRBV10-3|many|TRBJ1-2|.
CAISEGLVGAGYGYTF
TGTGCCATCAGTGAAGGGTTGGTAGGGGCCGGCTATGGCTACACCTTC
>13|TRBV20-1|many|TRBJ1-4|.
CSATPPGNEKLFF
TGCAGTGCTACTCCCCCAGGGAATGAAAAACTGTTTTTT
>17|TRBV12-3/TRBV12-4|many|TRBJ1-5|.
CASSLGEGEVRNQPQHF
TGTGCCAGCAGTTTAGGAGAGGGGGAGGTTCGCAATCAGCCCCAGCATTTT
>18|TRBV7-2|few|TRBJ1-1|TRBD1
CASSLVSGTGGSNTEAFF
TGTGCCAGCAGCTTAGTTTCCGGGACAGGGGGATCGAACACTGAAGCTTTCTTT
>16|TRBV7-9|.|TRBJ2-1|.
CASSPHLGRDYNEQFF
TGTGCCAGCAGCCCCCATTTGGGCAGGGACTACAATGAGCAGTTCTTC
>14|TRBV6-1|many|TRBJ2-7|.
CASSEIRSSYEQYF
TGTGCCAGCAGTGAAATCAGGAGCTCCTACGAGCAGTACTTC
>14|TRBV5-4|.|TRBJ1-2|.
CASSLNPKGYGYTF
TGTGCCAGCAGCCTTAACCCAAAAGGCTATGGCTACACCTTC
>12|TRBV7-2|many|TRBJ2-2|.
CASSSGFRELFF
TGTGCCAGCAGCTCGGGGTTCCGGGAGCTGTTTTTT
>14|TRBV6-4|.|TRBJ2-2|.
CASSYDTLGGELFF
TGTGCCAGCAGTTATGACACACTGGGCGGGGAGCTGTTTTTT
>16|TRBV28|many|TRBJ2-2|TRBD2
CASSFETSLNTGELFF
TGTGCCAGCAGTTTTGAGACTAGCCTGAACACCGGGGAGCTGTTTTTT
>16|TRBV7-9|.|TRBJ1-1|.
CASSFRADEANTEAFF
TGTGCCAGCAGCTTCCGGGCCGATGAGGCTAACACTGAAGCTTTCTTT
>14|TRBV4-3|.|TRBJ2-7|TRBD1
CASSQDWTGVEQYF
TGCGCCAGCAGCCAAGATTGGACAGGGGTCGAGCAGTACTTC
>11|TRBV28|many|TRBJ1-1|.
CASSFGFEAFF
TGTGCCAGCAGTTTCGGTTTTGAAGCTTTCTTT
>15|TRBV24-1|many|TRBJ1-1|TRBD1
CATSAPKGANTEAFF
TGTGCCACCAGTGCGCCGAAGGGGGCGAACACTGAAGCTTTCTTT
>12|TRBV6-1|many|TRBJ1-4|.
CASSEGRAGLFF
TGTGCCAGCAGTGAAGGCAGAGCGGGGCTGTTTTTT
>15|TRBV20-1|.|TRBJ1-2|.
CSARINRGAGSGYTF
TGCAGTGCTAGGATTAATAGGGGAGCGGGCTCTGGCTACACCTTC
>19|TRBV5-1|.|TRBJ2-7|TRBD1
CASSYLGTGGTPSSYEQYF
TGCGCCAGCAGCTACCTCGGGACAGGGGGCACTCCGAGCTCCTACGAGCAGTACTTC
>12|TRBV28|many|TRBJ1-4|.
CASRLQGEKLFF
TGTGCCAGCAGGCTACAGGGTGAAAAACTGTTTTTT
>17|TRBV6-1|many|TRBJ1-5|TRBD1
CASRDIPGQVGGQPQHF
TGTGCCAGCAGGGATATCCCGGGACAGGTTGGGGGTCAGCCCCAGCATTTT
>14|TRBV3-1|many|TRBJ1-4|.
CASSQGGPRVKLFF
TGTGCCAGCAGCCAAGGAGGCCCCCGGGTAAAACTGTTTTTT
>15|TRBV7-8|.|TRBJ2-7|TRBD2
CASSLGLVGAYEQYF
TGTGCCAGCAGCCTGGGACTAGTCGGAGCCTACGAGCAGTACTTC
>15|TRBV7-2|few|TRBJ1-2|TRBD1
CASSKGDRANYGYTF
TGTGCCAGCAGCAAGGGCGACAGGGCTAACTATGGCTACACCTTC